Given below is one TCR beta chain in context. Its antigen is undetermined. The data stem from a study of cytomegalovirus exposure and HLA in healthy donors. V was pared by 3 bases and J by 2 bases, with 12 bases between. This CDR3 has 14 residues. The germline V gene has CDR1 SGHKS and CDR2 YYEKEE (reference sequence). Study findings and constraints: The authors later found HLA-associated TCR beta chains more clonally expanded than equally common others. In vitro checks showed that three CMV-associated chains really do target CMV antigens. Owing to their indistinguishability, certain V segments, notably TRBV6-2 and TRBV6-3, were excluded. With later analysis, a missense DCLRE1C variant became linked to TCR beta V- and J-gene trimming.

The study ran its PCR with 60 Vbeta and 13 Jbeta primers. Clones were read by immunoSEQ multiplex PCR, and TCRdb kept only the in-frame ones, dropping some. The table lists under 250,000 clones, around 80% of them singletons. This chain connects TRBV5-5 to TRBJ2-7, with TRBD2 as a possible D gene (6 bases). The sample was PBMCs. The TCR sequence derives from a woman aged 55-69 years in good health and CMV-seropositive. CDR3 loop: CASSSYSGTYEQYF. The CDR3 DNA follows: TGTGCCAGCAGCTCGTATAGCGGAACCTACGAGCAGTACTTC. The whole variable domain, filled in from reference TRBV5-5 and TRBJ2-7, reads DAGVTQSPTHLIKTRGQQVTLRCSPISGHKSVSWYQQVLGQGPQFIFQYYEKEERGRGNFPDRFSARQFPNYSSELNVNALLLGDSALYLCASSSYSGTYEQYFGPGTRLTVT.